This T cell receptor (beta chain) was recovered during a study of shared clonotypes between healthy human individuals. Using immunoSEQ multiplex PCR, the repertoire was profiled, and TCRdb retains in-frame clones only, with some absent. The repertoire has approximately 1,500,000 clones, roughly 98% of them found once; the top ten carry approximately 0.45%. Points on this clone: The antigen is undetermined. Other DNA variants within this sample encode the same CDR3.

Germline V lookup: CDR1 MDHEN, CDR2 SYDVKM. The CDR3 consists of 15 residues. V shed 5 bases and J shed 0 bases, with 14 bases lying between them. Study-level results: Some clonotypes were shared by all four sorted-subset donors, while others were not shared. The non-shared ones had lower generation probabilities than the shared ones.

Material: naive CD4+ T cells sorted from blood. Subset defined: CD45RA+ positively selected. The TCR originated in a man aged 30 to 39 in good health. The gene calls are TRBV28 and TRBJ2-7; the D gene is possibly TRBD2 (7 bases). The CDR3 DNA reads TGTGCCAGCAGTCCTTCGGGGGGCTCCTCCTACGAGCAGTACTTC. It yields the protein CASSPSGGSSYEQYF.